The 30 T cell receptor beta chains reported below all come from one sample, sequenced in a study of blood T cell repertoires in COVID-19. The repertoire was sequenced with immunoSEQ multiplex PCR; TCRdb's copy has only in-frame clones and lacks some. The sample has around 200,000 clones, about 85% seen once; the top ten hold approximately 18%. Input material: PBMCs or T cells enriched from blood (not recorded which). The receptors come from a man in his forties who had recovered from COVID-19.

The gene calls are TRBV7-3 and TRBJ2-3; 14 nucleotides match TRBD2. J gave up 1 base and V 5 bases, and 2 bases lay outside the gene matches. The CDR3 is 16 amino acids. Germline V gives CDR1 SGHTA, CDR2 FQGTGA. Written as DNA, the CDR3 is TGTGCCAGCAGCCCGGGACTAGCGGGAGGCACAGATACGCAGTATTTT. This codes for CASSPGLAGGTDTQYF.

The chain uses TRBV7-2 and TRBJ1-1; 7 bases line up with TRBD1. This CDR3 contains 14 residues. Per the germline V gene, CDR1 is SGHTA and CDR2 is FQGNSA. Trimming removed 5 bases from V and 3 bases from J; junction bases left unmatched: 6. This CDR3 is CASSPGTAYTEAFF. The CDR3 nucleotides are TGTGCCAGCAGCCCGGGGACAGCCTACACTGAAGCTTTCTTT.

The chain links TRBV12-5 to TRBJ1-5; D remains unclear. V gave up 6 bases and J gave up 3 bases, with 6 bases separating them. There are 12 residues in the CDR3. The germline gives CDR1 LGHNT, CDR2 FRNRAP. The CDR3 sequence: CASGIDNQPQHF. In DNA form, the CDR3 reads TGTGCTAGTGGGATAGACAATCAGCCCCAGCATTTT.

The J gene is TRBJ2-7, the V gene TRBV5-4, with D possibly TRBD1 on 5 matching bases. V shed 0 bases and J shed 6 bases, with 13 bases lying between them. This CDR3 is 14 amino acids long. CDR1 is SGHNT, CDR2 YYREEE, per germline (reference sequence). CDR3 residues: CASSLASGLGEQYF. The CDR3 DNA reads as TGTGCCAGCAGCTTGGCATCAGGGTTGGGCGAGCAGTACTTC.

The CDR3 here is CASSVGAGFDTEAFF. Written as DNA, the CDR3 is TGTGCCAGCAGCGTAGGGGCAGGTTTCGACACTGAAGCTTTCTTT. V is TRBV9 and J is TRBJ1-1, with D uncertain. The CDR3 runs 15 residues. V shed 0 bases and J shed 3 bases, with 12 bases lying between them. Germline V gene lookup returns CDR1 SGDLS and CDR2 YYNGEE.

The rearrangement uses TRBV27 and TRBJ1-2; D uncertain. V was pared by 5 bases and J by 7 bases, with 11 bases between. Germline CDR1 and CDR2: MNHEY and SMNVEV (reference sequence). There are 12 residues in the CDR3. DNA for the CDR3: TGTGCCAGCAGTCCATTAGCGGGTGGCTACACCTTC. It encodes CASSPLAGGYTF.

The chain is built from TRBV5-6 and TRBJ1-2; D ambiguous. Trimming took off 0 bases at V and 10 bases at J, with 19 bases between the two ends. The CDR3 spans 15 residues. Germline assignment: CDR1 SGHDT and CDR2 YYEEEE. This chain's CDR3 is CASSLAGEDLKFYTF. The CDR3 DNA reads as TGTGCCAGCAGCTTGGCCGGGGAGGATTTAAAGTTCTACACCTTC.

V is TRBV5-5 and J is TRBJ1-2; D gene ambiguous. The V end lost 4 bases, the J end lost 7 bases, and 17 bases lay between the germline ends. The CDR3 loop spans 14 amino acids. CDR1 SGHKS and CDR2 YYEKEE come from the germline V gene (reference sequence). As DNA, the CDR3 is TGTGCCAGCAGCACAGATCGGGGAATAGGTGGCTACACCTTC. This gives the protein CASSTDRGIGGYTF. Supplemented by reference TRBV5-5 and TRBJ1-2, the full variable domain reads DAGVTQSPTHLIKTRGQQVTLRCSPISGHKSVSWYQQVLGQGPQFIFQYYEKEERGRGNFPDRFSARQFPNYSSELNVNALLLGDSALYLCASSTDRGIGGYTFGSGTRLTVV.

CDR3 DNA sequence: TGTGCCAGCAGTGCGACAGGGATTGGAGAAAACATTCAGTACTTC. It specifies CASSATGIGENIQYF. This chain joins TRBV9 and TRBJ2-4, with 7 nucleotides matching TRBD1. From germline, CDR1 is SGDLS and CDR2 YYNGEE. J gave up 5 bases and V 5 bases, and 10 bases lay outside the gene matches. There are 15 residues in the CDR3. Looking up the rest from reference TRBV9 and TRBJ2-4 gives the full variable domain: DSGVTQTPKHLITATGQRVTLRCSPRSGDLSVYWYQQSLDQGLQFLIQYYNGEERAKGNILERFSAQQFPDLHSELNLSSLELGDSALYFCASSATGIGENIQYFGAGTRLSVL.

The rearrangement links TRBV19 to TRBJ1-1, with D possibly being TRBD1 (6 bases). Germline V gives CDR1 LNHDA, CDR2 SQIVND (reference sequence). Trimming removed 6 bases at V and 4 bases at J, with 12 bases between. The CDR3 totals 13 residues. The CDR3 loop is CASRGTLGTEAFF. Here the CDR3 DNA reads TGTGCCAGTAGGGGGACATTGGGCACTGAAGCTTTCTTT.

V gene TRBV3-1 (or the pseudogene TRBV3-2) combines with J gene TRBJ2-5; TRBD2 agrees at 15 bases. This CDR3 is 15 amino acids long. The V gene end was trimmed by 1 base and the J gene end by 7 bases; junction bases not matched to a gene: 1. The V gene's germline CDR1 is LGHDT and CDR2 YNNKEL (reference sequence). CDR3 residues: CASSQVGLAGGTQYF. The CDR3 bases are TGTGCCAGCAGCCAAGTGGGACTAGCGGGAGGGACCCAGTACTTC.

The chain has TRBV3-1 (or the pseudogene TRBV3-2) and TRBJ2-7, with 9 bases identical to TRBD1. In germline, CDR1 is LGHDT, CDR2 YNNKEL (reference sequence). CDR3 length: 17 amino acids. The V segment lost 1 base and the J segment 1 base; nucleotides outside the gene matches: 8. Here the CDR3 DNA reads TGTGCCAGCAGCCAAGCTACCTGGGACAGGGTATCCTACGAGCAGTACTTC. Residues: CASSQATWDRVSYEQYF.

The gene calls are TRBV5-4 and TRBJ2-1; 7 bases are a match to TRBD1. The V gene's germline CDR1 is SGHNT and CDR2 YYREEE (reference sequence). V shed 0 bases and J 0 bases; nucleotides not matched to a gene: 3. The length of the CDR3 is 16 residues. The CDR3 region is CASSLAAGGSYNEQFF. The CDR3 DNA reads TGTGCCAGCAGCTTGGCGGCAGGGGGCTCCTACAATGAGCAGTTCTTC.

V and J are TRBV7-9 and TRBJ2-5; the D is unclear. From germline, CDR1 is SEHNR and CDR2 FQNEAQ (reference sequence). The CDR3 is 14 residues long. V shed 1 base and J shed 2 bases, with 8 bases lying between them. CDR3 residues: CASSLVQLQETQYF. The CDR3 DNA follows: TGTGCCAGCAGCTTAGTGCAGTTACAAGAGACCCAGTACTTC.

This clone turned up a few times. The CDR3 reads CASSLERGRGKLFF. CDR3 DNA: TGCGCCAGCAGCTTGGAAAGGGGGCGAGGGAAACTGTTTTTT. The chain is built from TRBV5-1 and TRBJ1-4, with TRBD1 matching over 7 bases. The V gene end was trimmed by 0 bases and the J gene end by 11 bases; junction bases not matched to a gene: 7. This CDR3 is 14 amino acids long. CDR1 is SGHRS, CDR2 YFSETQ, per germline.

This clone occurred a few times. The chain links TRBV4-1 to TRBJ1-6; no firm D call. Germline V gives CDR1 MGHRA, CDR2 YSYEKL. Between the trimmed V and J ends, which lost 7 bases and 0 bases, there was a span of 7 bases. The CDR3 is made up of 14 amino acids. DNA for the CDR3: TGCGCCAGCAAGAGAAGCTCCTATAATTCACCCCTCCACTTT. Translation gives CASKRSSYNSPLHF.

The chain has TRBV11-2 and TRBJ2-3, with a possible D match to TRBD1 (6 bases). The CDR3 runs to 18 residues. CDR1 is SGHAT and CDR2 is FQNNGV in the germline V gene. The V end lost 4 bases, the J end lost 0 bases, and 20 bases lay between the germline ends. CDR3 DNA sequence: TGTGCCAGCAGCTCAATCAAACAGGGTCGCGCGAGCACAGATACGCAGTATTTT. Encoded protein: CASSSIKQGRASTDTQYF.

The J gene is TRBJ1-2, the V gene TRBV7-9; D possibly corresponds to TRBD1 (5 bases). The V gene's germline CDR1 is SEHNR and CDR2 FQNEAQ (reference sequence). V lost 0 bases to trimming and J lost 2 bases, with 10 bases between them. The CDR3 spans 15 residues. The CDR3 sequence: CASSLASAGNYGYTF. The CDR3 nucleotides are TGTGCCAGCAGCTTAGCTTCGGCAGGGAACTATGGCTACACCTTC.

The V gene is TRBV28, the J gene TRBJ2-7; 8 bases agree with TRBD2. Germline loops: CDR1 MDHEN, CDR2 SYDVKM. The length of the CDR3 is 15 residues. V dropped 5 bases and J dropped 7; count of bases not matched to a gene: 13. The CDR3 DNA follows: TGTGCCAGCAGTGATCAAGTAGCGGGAAGGCGAGAGCAGTACTTC. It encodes CASSDQVAGRREQYF.

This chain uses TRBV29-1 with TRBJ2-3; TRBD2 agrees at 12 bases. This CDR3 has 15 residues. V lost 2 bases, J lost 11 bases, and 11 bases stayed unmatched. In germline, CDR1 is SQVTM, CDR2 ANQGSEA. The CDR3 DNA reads TGCAGCGTTGAATCGCTAGCGGGAGGGCCCTCTGGGCAGTATTTT. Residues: CSVESLAGGPSGQYF.

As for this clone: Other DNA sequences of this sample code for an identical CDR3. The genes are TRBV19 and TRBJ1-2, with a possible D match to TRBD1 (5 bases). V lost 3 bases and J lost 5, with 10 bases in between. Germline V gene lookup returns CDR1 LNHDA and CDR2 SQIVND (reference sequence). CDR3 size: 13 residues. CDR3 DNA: TGTGCCAGTAGTATCGGAAGGGGATATGGCTACACCTTC. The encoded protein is CASSIGRGYGYTF.

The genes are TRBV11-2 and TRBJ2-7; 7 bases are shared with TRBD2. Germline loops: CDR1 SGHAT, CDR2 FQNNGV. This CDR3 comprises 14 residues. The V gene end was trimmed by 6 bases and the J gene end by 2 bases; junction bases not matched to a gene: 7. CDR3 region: CASRDERGTYEQYF. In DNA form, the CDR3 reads TGTGCCAGCAGGGACGAGCGGGGTACCTACGAGCAGTACTTC.

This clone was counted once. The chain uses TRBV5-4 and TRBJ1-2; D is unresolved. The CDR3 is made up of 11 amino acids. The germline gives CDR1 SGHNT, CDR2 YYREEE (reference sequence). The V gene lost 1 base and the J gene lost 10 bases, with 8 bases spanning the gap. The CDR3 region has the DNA TGTGCCAGCAGCTTGCAAGCTACCTACACCTTC. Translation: CASSLQATYTF.

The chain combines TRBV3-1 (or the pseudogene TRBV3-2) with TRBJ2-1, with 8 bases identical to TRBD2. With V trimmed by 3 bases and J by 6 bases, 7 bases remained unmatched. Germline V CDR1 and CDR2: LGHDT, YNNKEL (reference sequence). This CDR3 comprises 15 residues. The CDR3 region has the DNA TGTGCCAGCAGCCAGGGGGCGGGAGGTCTCAATGAGCAGTTCTTC. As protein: CASSQGAGGLNEQFF.

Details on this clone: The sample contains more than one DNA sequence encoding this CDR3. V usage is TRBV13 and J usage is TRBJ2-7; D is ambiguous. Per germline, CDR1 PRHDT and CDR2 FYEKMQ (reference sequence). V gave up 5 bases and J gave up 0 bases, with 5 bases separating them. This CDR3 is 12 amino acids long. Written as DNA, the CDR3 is TGTGCCAGCAGCGGTAGCTCCTACGAGCAGTACTTC. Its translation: CASSGSSYEQYF. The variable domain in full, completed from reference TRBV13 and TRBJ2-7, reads AAGVIQSPRHLIKEKRETATLKCYPIPRHDTVYWYQQGPGQDPQFLISFYEKMQSDKGSIPDRFSAQQFSDYHSELNMSSLELGDSALYFCASSGSSYEQYFGPGTRLTVT.

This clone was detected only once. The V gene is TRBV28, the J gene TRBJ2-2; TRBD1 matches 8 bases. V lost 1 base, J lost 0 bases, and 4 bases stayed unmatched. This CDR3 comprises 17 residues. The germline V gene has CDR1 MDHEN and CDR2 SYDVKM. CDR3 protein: CASSLYRGATNTGELFF. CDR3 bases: TGTGCCAGCAGTTTATACAGGGGGGCCACGAACACCGGGGAGCTGTTTTTT.

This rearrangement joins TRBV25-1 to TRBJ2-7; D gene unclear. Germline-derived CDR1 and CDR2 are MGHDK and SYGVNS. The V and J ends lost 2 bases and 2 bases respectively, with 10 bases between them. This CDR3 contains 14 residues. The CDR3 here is CASSERNIPYEQYF. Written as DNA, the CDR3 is TGTGCCAGCAGTGAACGCAACATACCCTACGAGCAGTACTTC.

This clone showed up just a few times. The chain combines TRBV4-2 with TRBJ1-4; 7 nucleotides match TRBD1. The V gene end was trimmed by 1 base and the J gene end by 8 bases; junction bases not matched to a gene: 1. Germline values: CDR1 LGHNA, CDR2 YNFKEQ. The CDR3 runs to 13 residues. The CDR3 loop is CASSQGTGEKLFF. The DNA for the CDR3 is TGTGCCAGCAGCCAAGGGACAGGCGAAAAACTGTTTTTT.

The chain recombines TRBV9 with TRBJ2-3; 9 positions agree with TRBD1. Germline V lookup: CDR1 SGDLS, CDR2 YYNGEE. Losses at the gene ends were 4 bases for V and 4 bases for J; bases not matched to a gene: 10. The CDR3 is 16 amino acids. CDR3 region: CASSTRTGEGADTQYF. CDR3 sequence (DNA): TGTGCCAGCAGCACGCGGACAGGGGAAGGGGCAGATACGCAGTATTTT.

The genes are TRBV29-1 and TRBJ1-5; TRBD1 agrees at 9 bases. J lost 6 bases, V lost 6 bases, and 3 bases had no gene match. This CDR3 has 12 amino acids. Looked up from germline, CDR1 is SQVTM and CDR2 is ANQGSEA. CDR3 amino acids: CSVGTGSQPQHF. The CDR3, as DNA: TGCAGCGTCGGGACAGGGAGTCAGCCCCAGCATTTT.